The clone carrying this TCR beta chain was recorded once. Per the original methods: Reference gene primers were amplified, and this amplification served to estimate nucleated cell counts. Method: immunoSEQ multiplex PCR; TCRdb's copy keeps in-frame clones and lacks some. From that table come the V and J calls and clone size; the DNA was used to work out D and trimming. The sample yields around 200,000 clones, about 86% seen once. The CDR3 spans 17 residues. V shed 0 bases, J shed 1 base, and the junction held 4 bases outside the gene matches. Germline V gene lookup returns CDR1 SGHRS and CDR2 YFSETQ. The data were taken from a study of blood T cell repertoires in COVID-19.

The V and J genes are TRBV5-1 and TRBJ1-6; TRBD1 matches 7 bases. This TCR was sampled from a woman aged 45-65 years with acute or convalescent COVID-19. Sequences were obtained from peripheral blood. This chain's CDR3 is CASSLDPGGSYNSPLHF. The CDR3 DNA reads TGCGCCAGCAGCTTGGACCCAGGGGGGTCCTATAATTCACCCCTCCACTTT. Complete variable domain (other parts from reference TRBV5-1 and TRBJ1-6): KAGVTQTPRYLIKTRGQQVTLSCSPISGHRSVSWYQQTPGQGLQFLFEYFSETQRNKGNFPGRFSGRQFSNSRSEMNVSTLELGDSALYLCASSLDPGGSYNSPLHFGNGTRLTVT.